The clone carrying this TCR beta chain was seen a single time. Its target is unknown. Time point described: week 11, during vaccination. One vaccine dose held 300 ug of mutant IDH1 20-mer peptide and came with topical imiquimod. Sequencing was performed with immunoSEQ multiplex PCR; in TCRdb, only in-frame clones are kept and a portion is missing. The table has roughly 60,000 clones, roughly 80% seen once. The data originate from a study of a mutant IDH1 vaccine in newly diagnosed glioma. Study summary: Eight vaccinations reached patients in weeks 1, 3, 5, 7, 11, 15, 19 and 23. Patients had received radiotherapy, temozolomide, or both previously, most receiving both. Findings and caveats of the study: Across multiple MHC alleles, 93.3% of patients had vaccine-induced responses.

Germline V gene data show CDR1 as MDHEN and CDR2 as SYDVKM. V was shortened by 5 bases and J by 2 bases, with 10 bases between the two germline ends. The CDR3 runs to 13 residues. The starting material was PBMCs, obtained from a glioma patient whose treatment included an IDH1 peptide vaccine. This chain joins TRBV28 and TRBJ2-7, with D possibly being TRBD1 or TRBD2 (5 bases each). The TCR sequence derives from a man younger than 45 with glioma. Written as DNA, the CDR3 is TGTGCCAGCAGTGGGGGTCGGACCTACGAGCAGTACTTC. Residues: CASSGGRTYEQYF.